The present TCR beta chain was sequenced within a study of cytomegalovirus exposure and HLA in healthy donors (dated by TCRdb to 2017 to 2019). In the study overall: An earlier analysis of roughly 500 of the donors reported roughly 270 Gb of sequence data and some 120 million unique TCR beta sequences from about 200 million T cells. Approximately 310 gigabases of sequencing data and around 85 million unique TCR sequences made up an early release that covered under 750 HLA-typed donors. The genetic ancestry cluster associated with self-reported Caucasian donors included roughly four fifths of the approximately 430 genotyped donors. The aim of the study was to test whether cataloging public T cell receptors could identify signatures of past pathogen exposure. The T cell repertoires of 666 subjects were profiled by immunosequencing and related to cytomegalovirus serostatus. Along with the approximately 650-subject first cohort, a separate validation cohort of about 110 different subjects was used. To predict cytomegalovirus infection status, the study brought together high-throughput TCR immunosequencing, statistical association of individual TCRs with disease status, and machine learning. A later analysis re-analyzed previously published TCR beta repertoires from roughly 690 donors and added high-resolution HLA genotyping to study TCR occurrence patterns. The later analysis used no new phenotypic data to find candidate immune exposures, relying instead on TCR beta sequences and their occurrence across donors. To decide whether each TCR beta V gene segment behaved as functional or pseudogenic, an earlier analysis of approximately 600 of the donors relied on high-throughput TCR beta sequencing. Donor age, sex, ethnicity and CMV serostatus were collected together with the repertoire data. A later genetic analysis took genome-wide SNP genotypes for about three fifths of the 666 donors and used that subset as a discovery cohort. All discovery cohort repertoires had been generated using a single sequencing platform. HLA typing covered class I and class II loci at four-digit resolution. The number of donors typed differed by locus, with roughly 620-640 for A, B, C, DRB1 and DQB1, roughly 520 for DQA1, 600 to 610 for DPA1, and approximately 470 for DPB1. Four to six DR-DQ haplotypes were handled as single units for association and clustering, since linkage in the cohort was strong. Among about 390 genotyped donors of the cohort, an average of around 240,000 unique TCR beta nucleotide sequences were sequenced per donor, around 20% of them non-productive. Study-wide findings and limitations: Sequencing depth was assumed to be roughly uniform across donors in the presence/absence analyses, though that assumption may not hold. The study listed 164 TCR beta chains as associated with cytomegalovirus. When HLA alleles, especially DR and DQ, strongly co-occurred, attributing TCR associations to individual alleles was difficult. According to a later analysis, parvovirus B19, influenza, CMV and Epstein-Barr virus appeared linked to several top co-occurrence clusters. In a later genetic analysis, a missense DCLRE1C variant was associated with V-gene and J-gene trimming of TCR beta chains, and the association was replicated in an independent cohort. Most TCR sequences were seen in very few donors, while some public TCRs were found in many individuals. In an earlier analysis of fewer than 750 of the donors, most TCR beta V segments were observed in productive rearrangements about 87% or about 30% of the time, broadly matching IMGT annotations. According to a later analysis, most CMV-associated TCR beta chains appeared to be HLA-restricted, and the HLA associations seemed to be driven largely by CMV exposure. Compared with equally common non-associated chains, HLA-associated TCR beta chains in a later analysis were more clonally expanded and had lower generation probabilities. Because HLA typing was missing for some donors at each locus, association tests included only the typed subset. A later analysis found that TCR association rates varied across HLA loci, with DRB1 alleles showing the most associated TCRs and HLA-C alleles the fewest. Correlated functional status among segregating V segments might be attributable to linkage disequilibrium, but an unknown experimental factor could not be ruled out. The 87-base-pair reads could not distinguish some IMGT-functional V segments, including TRBV6-2 and TRBV6-3, so those segments were excluded. Compared with the 666-donor mean, donors in an Asian-associated ancestry cluster had fewer N-insertions in productive TCRs, according to a later genetic analysis. At a false discovery rate of 0.05, a later analysis linked fewer than 20,000 TCR beta sequences to specific HLA alleles. A further reported finding was that TCR beta sequences accurately predicted the HLA-A and HLA-B alleles for most subjects in the first cohort. The cohort was sequenced for TCR beta chains only, and without alpha or paired-chain data the features that could be detected were limited. A few of the identified cytomegalovirus-associated TCR beta chains were confirmed in vitro to be specific for cytomegalovirus antigens. The authors suggested that the approach could potentially be extended to other disease states and immunological phenotypes. The sequencing pipeline was judged likely to have produced a cluster of highly shared sequence variants as a technical artifact. The classifier was reported to diagnose cytomegalovirus status with high specificity and sensitivity in both the original and validation cohorts. The earlier analysis of some 540 of the donors excluded around 17 rarely observed V segments, including chromosome 9 orphons, because counts were too low. The only immune exposure information available for the cohort was CMV serostatus.

The library was made by the immunoSEQ multiplex PCR assay. A mixture of 60 forward primers for TCR Vbeta segments and 13 reverse primers for TCR Jbeta segments was used in the multiplex PCR. The CDR3 region of rearranged TCR beta genes was amplified from genomic DNA with a multiplex PCR assay. The Illumina HiSeq System was used to sequence the amplified TCR beta libraries as 87-base-pair reads. Per the authors' processing: A later analysis tallied 70 million to 100 million unique TCR beta chains across the 666 repertoires, and approximately 12 million of those chains were shared by two or more donors. A nearest-neighbor algorithm error-corrected the raw reads and collapsed the reads into unique sequences, merging closely related sequences to remove PCR and sequencing errors. Alignment of CDR3 sequences to IMGT reference sequences was used to assign V, D and J gene segments. For a sequence to be retained, at least a six-nucleotide match to both a V gene segment and a J gene segment was required. Rearrangements were called productive when the CDR3 lacked stop codons and stayed in frame with V and J; all others were non-productive. Following IMGT convention, CDR3 was defined as the stretch from the second conserved V-encoded cysteine to the conserved J-encoded phenylalanine. In an earlier analysis of some 550 of the donors, sequences lacking an unambiguous match to a single V gene segment were excluded. An earlier analysis of under 750 of the donors called V segments functional above 56.7% productive rearrangements and segregating when the between-donor standard deviation exceeded 5%. A statistical classification framework was built to diagnose cytomegalovirus status from the catalog of TCR beta chain sequences. V and J gene assignment, in a later analysis, came from comparing TCR nucleotide sequences with IMGT/GENE-DB human TR gene sequences. A later analysis assigned CDR3 sequences and most-parsimonious VDJ recombination scenarios with the TCRdist pipeline. In a later analysis, each TCR beta chain was defined by its CDR3 amino acid sequence together with its V-gene family, and reads lacking a unique V-gene family were excluded. In a later analysis, around 600 highly shared, low-generation-probability nucleotide sequences were removed to address suspected cross-contamination and a sequencing artifact. In a later analysis, a clonal expansion index was calculated for each public chain from normalized within-repertoire ranks of inferred template counts. In a later analysis, generation probabilities were computed with a VDJ recombination model fitted to out-of-frame rearrangements, and the resulting probabilities were checked against IGoR. A later analysis scored TCR-TCR, TCR-HLA and TCR-CMV co-occurrence with hypergeometric tests, applying a repertoire-size bias correction to TCR pairs. A later analysis estimated false discovery rates by permuting HLA or CMV assignments 20 times. In a later analysis, co-occurring TCRs were grouped with DBSCAN, and TCRdist sequence similarity was added when clustering was performed within HLA-allele-positive subsets. Repertoires with fewer than 30,000 or more than 120,000 public chains were left out of co-occurrence clustering, as were four to six repertoires with anomalous nucleotide sharing. TCRdb provides this immuneACCESS table in a form limited to in-frame rearrangements. Some clones are lacking; in checked studies, under half of them reflect an unresolved V gene, and why the rest are absent is not known. V and J calls and clone size are given by that table; D and trimming were obtained from the DNA. Present in this sample are about 130,000 clones, around 77% of which were seen just once. The ten largest clones represent 4% to 5% of the sample.

With respect to this clone: The antigen this receptor binds is unknown. Base quality data are lacking; no much larger clone is found one base away.

The cohort comprised more than 550 healthy bone marrow donors. At the time of sampling, all cohort members were nominally healthy, though unrecorded immune exposures were likely present. The donor tested CMV seropositive, placing the donor among the 289 seropositive members of the cohort. A peripheral blood sample was collected from each donor, and TCR beta sequencing was performed on peripheral blood mononuclear cells. The Qiagen DNeasy Blood Extraction Kit was used to extract genomic DNA from the blood cell samples. The CDR3 starts with the cysteine, ends with the phenylalanine, and has 17 residues. Only the CDR3 region is kept as DNA, spanning 51 bases read in frame from base 1. From V the trimming removes 5 bases and from J it removes 4 bases, while the gene matches leave 9 bases of the junction unaccounted for. The germline V gene (reference sequence) gives CDR1 as SEHNR and CDR2 as FQNEAQ.

Sequences were obtained from PBMCs. The clonotype comes from a male donor in good health and CMV-seropositive. This chain joins TRBV7-9 to TRBJ2-7; 15 bases in between match TRBD2. CDR3 loop: CASSSPIGTSGGYEQYF. The nucleotides read TGTGCCAGCAGCAGCCCAATAGGGACTAGCGGGGGGTACGAGCAGTACTTC.